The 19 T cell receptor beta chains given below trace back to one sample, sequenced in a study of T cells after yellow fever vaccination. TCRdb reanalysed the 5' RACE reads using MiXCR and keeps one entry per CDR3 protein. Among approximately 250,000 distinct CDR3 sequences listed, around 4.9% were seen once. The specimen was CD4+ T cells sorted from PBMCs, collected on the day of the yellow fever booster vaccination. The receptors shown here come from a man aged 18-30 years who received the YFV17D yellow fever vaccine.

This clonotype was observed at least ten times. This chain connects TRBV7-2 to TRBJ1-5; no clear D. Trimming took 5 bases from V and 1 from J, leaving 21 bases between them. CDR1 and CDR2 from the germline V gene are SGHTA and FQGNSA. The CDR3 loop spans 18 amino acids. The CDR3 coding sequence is TGTGCCAGCAGCCGCCCATGGCGGTCGCCCAAGAGCAATCAGCCCCAGCATTTT. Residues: CASSRPWRSPKSNQPQHF. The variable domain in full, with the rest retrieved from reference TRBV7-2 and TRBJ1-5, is GAGVSQSPSNKVTEKGKDVELRCDPISGHTALYWYRQSLGQGLEFLIYFQGNSAPDKSGLPSDRFSAERTGGSVSTLTIQRTQQEDSAVYLCASSRPWRSPKSNQPQHFGDGTRLSIL.

The CDR3 DNA is TGTGCCTACACAAGACAGGTAATGGGCGAGCAGTACTTC. Its protein is CAYTRQVMGEQYF. The chain employs TRBV30 and TRBJ2-7; tentatively, D is TRBD1 (6 bases). V was trimmed by 7 bases and J by 6 bases, leaving 19 bases between them. Per germline, CDR1 GTSNPN and CDR2 SVGIG (reference sequence). The CDR3 covers 13 residues.

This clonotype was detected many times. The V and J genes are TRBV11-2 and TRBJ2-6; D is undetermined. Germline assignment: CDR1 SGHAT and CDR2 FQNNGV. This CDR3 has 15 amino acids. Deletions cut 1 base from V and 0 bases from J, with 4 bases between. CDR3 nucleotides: TGTGCCAGCAGCTTAGCCAACTCTGGGGCCAACGTCCTGACTTTC. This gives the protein CASSLANSGANVLTF.

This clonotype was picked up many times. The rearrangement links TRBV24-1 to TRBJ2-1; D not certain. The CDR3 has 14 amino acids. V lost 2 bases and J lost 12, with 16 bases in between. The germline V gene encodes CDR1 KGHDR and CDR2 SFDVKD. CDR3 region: CATSDSPSLWTQFF. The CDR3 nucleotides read TGTGCCACCAGTGATTCCCCGAGTTTATGGACGCAGTTCTTC.

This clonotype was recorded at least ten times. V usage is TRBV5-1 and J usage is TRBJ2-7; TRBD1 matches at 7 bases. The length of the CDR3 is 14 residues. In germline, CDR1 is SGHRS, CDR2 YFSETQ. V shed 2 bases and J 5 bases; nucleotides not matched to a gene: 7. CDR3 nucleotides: TGCGCCAGCAGCTTTGTAGGGGGCGGCGACGAGCAGTACTTC. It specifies CASSFVGGGDEQYF.

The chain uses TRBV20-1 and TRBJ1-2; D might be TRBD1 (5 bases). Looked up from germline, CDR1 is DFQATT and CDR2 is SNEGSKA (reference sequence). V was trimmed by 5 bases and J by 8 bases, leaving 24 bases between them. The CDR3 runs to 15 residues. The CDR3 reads CSARTSRVQGKGYTF. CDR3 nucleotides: TGCAGTGCTCGGACCTCCCGCGTTCAGGGCAAGGGCTACACCTTC.

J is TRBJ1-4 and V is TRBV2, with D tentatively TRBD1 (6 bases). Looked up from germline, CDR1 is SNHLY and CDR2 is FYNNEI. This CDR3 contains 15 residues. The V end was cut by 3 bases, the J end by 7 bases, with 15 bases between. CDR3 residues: CASSDWTAGGEKLFF. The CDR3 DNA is TGTGCCAGCAGTGATTGGACAGCCGGAGGTGAAAAACTGTTTTTT.

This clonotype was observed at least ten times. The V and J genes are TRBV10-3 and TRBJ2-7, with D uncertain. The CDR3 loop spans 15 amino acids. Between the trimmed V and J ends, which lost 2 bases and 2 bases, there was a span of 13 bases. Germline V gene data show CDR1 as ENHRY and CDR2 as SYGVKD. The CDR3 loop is CAISERAQKTYEQYF. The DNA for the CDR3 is TGTGCCATCAGTGAGCGGGCACAGAAAACCTACGAGCAGTACTTC.

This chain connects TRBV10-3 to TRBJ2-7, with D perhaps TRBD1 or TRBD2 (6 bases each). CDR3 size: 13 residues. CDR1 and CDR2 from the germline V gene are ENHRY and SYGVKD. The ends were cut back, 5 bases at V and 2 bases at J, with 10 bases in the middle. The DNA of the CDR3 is TGTGCCATCAGTAGGGGGGCTGCCTACGAGCAGTACGTC. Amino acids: CAISRGAAYEQYV.

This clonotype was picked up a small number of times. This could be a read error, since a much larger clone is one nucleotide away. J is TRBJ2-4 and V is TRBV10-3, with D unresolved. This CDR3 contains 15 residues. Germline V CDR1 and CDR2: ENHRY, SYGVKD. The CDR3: CAISDRAKTNNIQYF. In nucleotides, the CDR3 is TGTGCCATCAGTGATCGGGCGAAAACCAACAACATTCAGTACTTC.

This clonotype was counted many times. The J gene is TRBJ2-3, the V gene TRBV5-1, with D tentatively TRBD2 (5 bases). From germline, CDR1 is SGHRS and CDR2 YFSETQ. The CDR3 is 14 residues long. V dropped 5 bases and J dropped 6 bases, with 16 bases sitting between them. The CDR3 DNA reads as TGCGCCAGCAGTACGACGGGGATAGAGGATACGCAGTATTTT. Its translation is CASSTTGIEDTQYF.

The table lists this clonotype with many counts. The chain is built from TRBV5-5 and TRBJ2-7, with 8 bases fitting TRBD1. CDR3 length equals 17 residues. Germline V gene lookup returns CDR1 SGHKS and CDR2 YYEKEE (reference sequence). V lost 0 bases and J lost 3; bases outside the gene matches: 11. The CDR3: CASSLVPGTGVLYEQYV. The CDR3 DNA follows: TGTGCCAGCAGCTTGGTCCCCGGGACAGGAGTCCTCTACGAGCAGTACGTC.

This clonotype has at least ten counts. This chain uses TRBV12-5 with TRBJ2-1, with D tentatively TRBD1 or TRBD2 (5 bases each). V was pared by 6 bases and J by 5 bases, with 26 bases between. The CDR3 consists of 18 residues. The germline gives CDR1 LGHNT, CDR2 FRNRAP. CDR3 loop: CASGQGTWGATDNNEQFF. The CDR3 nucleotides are TGTGCTAGTGGCCAGGGAACATGGGGAGCGACCGATAACAATGAGCAGTTCTTC.

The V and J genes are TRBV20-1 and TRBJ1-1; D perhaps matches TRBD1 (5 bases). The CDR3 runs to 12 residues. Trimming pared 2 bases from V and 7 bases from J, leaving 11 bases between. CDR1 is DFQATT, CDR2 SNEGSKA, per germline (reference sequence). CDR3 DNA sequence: TGCAGTGCTAGACCAGGGACGAGTGAAGCTTTCTTT. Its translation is CSARPGTSEAFF.

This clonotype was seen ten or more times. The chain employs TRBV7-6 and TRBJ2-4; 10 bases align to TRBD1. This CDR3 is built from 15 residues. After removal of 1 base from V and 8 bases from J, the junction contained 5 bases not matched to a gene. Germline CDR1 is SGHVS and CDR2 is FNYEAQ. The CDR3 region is CASSLVPGQGHIQYF. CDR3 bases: TGTGCCAGCAGCTTAGTCCCGGGACAGGGGCACATTCAGTACTTC.

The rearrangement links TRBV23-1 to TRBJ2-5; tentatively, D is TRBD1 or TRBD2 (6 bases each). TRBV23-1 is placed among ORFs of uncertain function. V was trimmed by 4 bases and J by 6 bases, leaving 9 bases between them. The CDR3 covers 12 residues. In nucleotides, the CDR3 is TGCGCCAGCAGTCGGGGGGACAAGACCCAGTACTTC. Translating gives CASSRGDKTQYF.

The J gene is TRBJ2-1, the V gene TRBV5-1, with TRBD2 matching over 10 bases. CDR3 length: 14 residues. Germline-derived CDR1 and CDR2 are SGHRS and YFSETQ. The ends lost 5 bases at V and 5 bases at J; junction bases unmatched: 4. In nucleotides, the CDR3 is TGCGCCAGCAGGACTAGCGGGCGTGACAATGAGCAGTTCTTC. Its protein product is CASRTSGRDNEQFF.

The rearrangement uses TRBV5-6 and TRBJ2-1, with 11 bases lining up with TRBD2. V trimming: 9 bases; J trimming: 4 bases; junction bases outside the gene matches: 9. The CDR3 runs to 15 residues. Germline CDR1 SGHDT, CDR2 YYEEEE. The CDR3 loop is CATGTRLAGYNEQFF. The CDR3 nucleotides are TGTGCCACCGGGACGCGACTAGCGGGGTACAATGAGCAGTTCTTC.

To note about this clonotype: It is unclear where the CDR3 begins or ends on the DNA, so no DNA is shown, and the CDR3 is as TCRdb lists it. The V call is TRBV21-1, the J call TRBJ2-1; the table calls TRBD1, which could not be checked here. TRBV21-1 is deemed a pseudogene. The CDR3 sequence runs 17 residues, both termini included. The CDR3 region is CASSKVGQGASYNEQFF.